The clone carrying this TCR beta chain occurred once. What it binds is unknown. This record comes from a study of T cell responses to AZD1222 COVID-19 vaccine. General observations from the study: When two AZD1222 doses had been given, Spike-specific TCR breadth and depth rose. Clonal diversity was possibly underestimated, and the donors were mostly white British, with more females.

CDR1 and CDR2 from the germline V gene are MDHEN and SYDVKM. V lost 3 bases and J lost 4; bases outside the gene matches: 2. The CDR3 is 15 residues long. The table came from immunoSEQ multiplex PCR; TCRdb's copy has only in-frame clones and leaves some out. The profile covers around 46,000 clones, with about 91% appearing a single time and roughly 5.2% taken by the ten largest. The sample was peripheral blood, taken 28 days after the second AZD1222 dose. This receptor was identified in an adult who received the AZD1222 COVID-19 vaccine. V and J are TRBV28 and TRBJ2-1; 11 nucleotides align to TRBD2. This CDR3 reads CASSFRTSGYNEQFF. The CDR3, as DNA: TGTGCCAGCAGTTTTAGGACTAGCGGGTACAATGAGCAGTTCTTC.